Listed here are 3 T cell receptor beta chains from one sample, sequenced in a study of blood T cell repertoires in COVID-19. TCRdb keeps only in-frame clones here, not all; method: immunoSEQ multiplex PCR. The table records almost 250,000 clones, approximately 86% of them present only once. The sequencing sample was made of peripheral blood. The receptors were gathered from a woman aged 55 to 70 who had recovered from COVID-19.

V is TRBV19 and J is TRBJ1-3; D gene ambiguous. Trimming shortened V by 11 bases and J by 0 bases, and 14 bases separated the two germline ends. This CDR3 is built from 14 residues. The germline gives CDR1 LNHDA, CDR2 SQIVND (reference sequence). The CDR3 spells CASRVALSGNTIYF. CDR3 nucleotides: TGTGCCTCTCGTGTGGCCCTCTCTGGAAACACCATATATTTT.

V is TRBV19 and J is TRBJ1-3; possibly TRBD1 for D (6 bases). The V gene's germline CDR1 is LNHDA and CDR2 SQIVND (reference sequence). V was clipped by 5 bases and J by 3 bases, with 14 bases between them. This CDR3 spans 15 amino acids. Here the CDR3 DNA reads TGTGCCAGTAGTCTAGGGGGGCGCTTTGGAAACACCATATATTTT. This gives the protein CASSLGGRFGNTIYF.

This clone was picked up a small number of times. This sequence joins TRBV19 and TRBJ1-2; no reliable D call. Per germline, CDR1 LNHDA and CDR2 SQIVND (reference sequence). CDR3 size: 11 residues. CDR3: CARETLYGYTF. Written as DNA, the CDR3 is TGTGCTCGGGAAACCCTCTATGGCTACACCTTC.